The present T cell receptor (beta chain) was sequenced within a study of glioma-infiltrating T cells after dendritic cell vaccination. Background on the study: Dendritic cell vaccine was injected intradermally three times, biweekly.

Clones were read by immunoSEQ multiplex PCR, and TCRdb kept only the in-frame ones, dropping some. The sample shows 90,000 to 140,000 clones, roughly 90% of them seen only once. V was shortened by 5 bases and J by 1 base, with 18 bases between the two germline ends. Looked up from germline, CDR1 is SNHLY and CDR2 is FYNNEI. This CDR3 contains 17 residues. As for time point: after dendritic cell vaccination, including at tumor progression/relapse. Specimen: blood, collected after dendritic cell vaccination. The TCR originated in a human donor with glioblastoma. V gene TRBV2 combines with J gene TRBJ1-5; TRBD1 might be the D (6 bases). CDR3 sequence reads: CASSKNTGSLSNQPQHF. The CDR3 DNA reads TGTGCCAGCAGTAAAAATACAGGGTCTCTAAGCAATCAGCCCCAGCATTTT.